These 13 T cell receptor beta chains share one sample of origin, sequenced in a study of CD8 T cells in ankylosing spondylitis. General study findings and limits: In ankylosing spondylitis blood, a motif of fewer than 10 highly homologous TCR beta variants appeared characteristic.

Which antigens these TCRs recognize remains unknown. TCRdb called the 5' RACE reads again in MiXCR, with one record for every CDR3 protein. The sample consists of about 840,000 distinct CDR3 sequences, around 11% of them appearing once. Sequenced input: blood, either unsorted or a sorted T cell fraction (not recorded which). The receptors come from a male donor with ankylosing spondylitis.

The chain couples TRBV5-1 to TRBJ2-3, with TRBD2 matching 7 bases. The CDR3 sequence is 14 residues long. J lost 3 bases, V lost 5 bases, and 6 bases had no gene match. CDR1 SGHRS and CDR2 YFSETQ come from the germline V gene. The CDR3 loop reads CASSPVAGTDTQYF. In nucleotides, the CDR3 is TGCGCCAGCAGTCCGGTAGCGGGTACAGATACGCAGTATTTT.

The V gene is TRBV7-9, the J gene TRBJ1-1; a possible D gene is TRBD1 (6 bases). Germline V gene data show CDR1 as SEHNR and CDR2 as FQNEAQ (reference sequence). V was clipped by 6 bases and J by 4 bases, with 15 bases between them. The CDR3 contains 14 residues. This CDR3 is CASRFTGSGTEAFF. CDR3 bases: TGTGCCAGCAGATTCACAGGGTCGGGCACTGAAGCTTTCTTT.

This clonotype was picked up many times. The chain joins TRBV15 to TRBJ2-1; no clear D gene. Trimming stripped 2 bases from V and 12 bases from J, with 11 bases between. CDR3 length: 12 amino acids. From germline, CDR1 is LNHNV and CDR2 YYDKDF (reference sequence). In nucleotides, the CDR3 is TGTGCCACCAGCAGAACCTTCTCCGGGCAGTTCTTC. Protein: CATSRTFSGQFF.

V is TRBV19 and J is TRBJ2-3, with 9 bases matching TRBD2. V trimming: 2 bases; J trimming: 3 bases; junction bases outside the gene matches: 9. This CDR3 has 17 amino acids. Germline V gene data show CDR1 as LNHDA and CDR2 as SQIVND (reference sequence). This chain's CDR3 is CASSISAGLAFTDTQYF. CDR3 sequence (DNA): TGTGCCAGTAGTATATCTGCGGGACTAGCATTTACAGATACGCAGTATTTT. The whole variable domain, filled in from reference TRBV19 and TRBJ2-3, reads DGGITQSPKYLFRKEGQNVTLSCEQNLNHDAMYWYRQDPGQGLRLIYYSQIVNDFQKGDIAEGYSVSREKKESFPLTVTSAQKNPTAFYLCASSISAGLAFTDTQYFGPGTRLTVL.

This clonotype was seen many times. The V and J genes are TRBV29-1 and TRBJ1-2, with a possible D match to TRBD1 (5 bases). This CDR3 contains 15 residues. Germline V gene sequence: CDR1 SQVTM, CDR2 ANQGSEA. V was shortened by 7 bases and J by 4 bases, with 22 bases between the two germline ends. Here the CDR3 DNA reads TGCAGCGCCGAAGGGTATTTGGGACCCTCCTATGGCTACACCTTC. Protein product: CSAEGYLGPSYGYTF.

In its sample, this clonotype was seen a few times. V gene TRBV6-5 combines with J gene TRBJ2-3; TRBD1 aligns across 9 bases. This CDR3 spans 18 amino acids. Germline V gene data show CDR1 as MNHEY and CDR2 as SVGAGI. V lost 0 bases and J lost 2; bases outside the gene matches: 9. CDR3 loop: CASSYSRTGVSYTDTQYF. In DNA form, the CDR3 reads TGTGCCAGCAGTTACTCGCGGACAGGGGTCTCCTACACAGATACGCAGTATTTT.

This sequence joins TRBV5-6 and TRBJ1-1, with a possible D match to TRBD1 (5 bases). Deletions cut 3 bases from V and 2 bases from J, with 20 bases between. The length of the CDR3 is 17 residues. The germline V gene has CDR1 SGHDT and CDR2 YYEEEE. CDR3 sequence: CASSWGSGLTVNTEAFF. CDR3 coding DNA: TGTGCCAGCAGCTGGGGGAGCGGGCTGACGGTCAACACTGAAGCTTTCTTT.

The chain joins TRBV5-1 to TRBJ2-5; D is possibly TRBD1 (6 bases). Germline values: CDR1 SGHRS, CDR2 YFSETQ. The CDR3 totals 13 residues. The V end was cut by 1 base, the J end by 5 bases, with 9 bases between. The DNA for the CDR3 is TGCGCCAGCAGCTTGACAGGGCCCGAGACCCAGTACTTC. Protein: CASSLTGPETQYF.

This clonotype was detected ten times or more. The chain recombines TRBV4-3 with TRBJ2-1; D remains ambiguous. V lost 4 bases to trimming and J lost 2 bases, with 9 bases between them. The germline V gene has CDR1 LGHNA and CDR2 YSLEER. CDR3 length: 14 residues. The CDR3 here is CASSPYGPYNEQFF. The CDR3 DNA is TGCGCCAGCAGCCCTTACGGCCCCTACAATGAGCAGTTCTTC.

The chain is built from TRBV20-1 and TRBJ2-5, with 8 bases fitting TRBD2. Germline values: CDR1 DFQATT, CDR2 SNEGSKA (reference sequence). There are 14 residues in the CDR3. The CDR3 DNA is TGCTCTACGGGTGGGACTAGTTTCCAAGAGACCCAGTACTTC. This encodes CSTGGTSFQETQYF.

The rearrangement links TRBV7-3 to TRBJ1-1; D is uncertain. V lost 4 bases to trimming and J lost 4 bases, with 10 bases between them. The CDR3 covers 13 residues. CDR1 and CDR2 from the germline V gene are SGHTA and FQGTGA. The CDR3 sequence: CASSWDPATEAFF. DNA for the CDR3: TGTGCCAGCAGCTGGGATCCGGCCACTGAAGCTTTCTTT.

This clonotype was seen only a few times. The chain joins TRBV20-1 to TRBJ2-5; 13 bases align to TRBD2. The CDR3 sequence is 15 residues long. V was clipped by 2 bases and J by 4 bases; unmatched bases: 4. The germline CDR1 and CDR2 sequences are DFQATT and SNEGSKA (reference sequence). The CDR3 loop reads CSARPTSGRVETQYF. As DNA, the CDR3 is TGCAGTGCTAGACCAACTAGCGGGAGGGTAGAGACCCAGTACTTC.

The chain uses TRBV28 and TRBJ1-1; no clear D. The germline V gene encodes CDR1 MDHEN and CDR2 SYDVKM. This CDR3 has 14 residues. V was pared by 3 bases and J by 5 bases, with 13 bases between. The CDR3 loop is CASSFHGRRTEAFF. CDR3 DNA: TGTGCCAGCAGTTTCCACGGACGTCGGACTGAAGCTTTCTTT.